The sequence of this T cell receptor (beta chain) was determined in a study of T-cell reconstitution after alpha-beta-depleted transplantation in children. Preparation of the TCRbeta library used unique molecular identifiers. MiXCR, run by TCRdb on the PCR reads, gives a single entry per CDR3 protein. The table has 450,000 to 550,000 distinct CDR3 sequences, over 9.5% seen once; the top ten hold 12% to 15%. The germline V gene encodes CDR1 DFQATT and CDR2 SNEGSKA (reference sequence). The CDR3 is made up of 15 amino acids. Trimming took off 2 bases at V and 4 bases at J, with 15 bases between the two ends. This clonotype was detected many times. Its antigen remains unidentified. General study points: Several hundred graft clones that had expanded were reportedly the source of alpha-beta T cells about two months after transplant. Fresh T-cell production supplied most of the T-cell counts and diversity seen one year after transplant.

The origin of this receptor is a female patient aged 2 to 10 who had a stem cell transplant for aplastic anemia, so the T cells may come from the graft donor. The V and J genes are TRBV20-1 and TRBJ2-1; the D is unclear. The sample here was PBMCs, mostly from graft donor cells, taken 180 days after TCRalphabeta/CD19-depleted stem cell transplant. The CDR3 DNA is TGCAGTGCTAGACCCCCCGACTGGGGTTACAATGAGCAGTTCTTC. Its protein is CSARPPDWGYNEQFF.